This T cell receptor (beta chain) was identified during a study of regulatory T cells in long-lasting Graves disease. The J segment lost 7 bases and the V segment lost 6 bases, leaving 7 bases of the junction unmatched. Looked up from germline, CDR1 is LGHNT and CDR2 is FRNRAP. This CDR3 has 13 residues. The time point is: newly diagnosed GD, antithyroid drugs for less than 3 months. Construction of the TCR library relied on RNA isolated from PBMCs. Arm-PCR of CDR3 regions with iRepertoire HTBI primers generated TCR beta libraries. From the multiplex PCR reads, TCRdb called clonotypes with MiXCR, one entry per CDR3 protein. The sample shows 360,000 or so distinct CDR3 sequences, 15% to 20% of them seen only once. This clonotype was recorded at least ten times. The sample was also reused in another study, on T cells in Graves' hyperthyroidism and ophthalmopathy.

This chain links TRBV12-5 with TRBJ2-3, with 7 nucleotides matching TRBD2. The source is a man in his forties or fifties with Graves disease. Sequenced here: peripheral blood mononuclear cells (PBMCs), sampled at new diagnosis, from a patient treated with antithyroid drugs. Written as DNA, the CDR3 is TGTGCTAGTGGCCGGAGCGGGGTTTATACGCAGTATTTT. As protein: CASGRSGVYTQYF.